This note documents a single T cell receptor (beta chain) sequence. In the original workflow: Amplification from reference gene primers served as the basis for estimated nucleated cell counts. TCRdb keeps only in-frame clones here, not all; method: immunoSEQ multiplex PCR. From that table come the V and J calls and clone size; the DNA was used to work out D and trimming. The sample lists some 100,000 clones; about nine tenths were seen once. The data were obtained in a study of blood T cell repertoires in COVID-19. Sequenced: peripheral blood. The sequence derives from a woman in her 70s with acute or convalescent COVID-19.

CDR3: CASRSQGGSNYGYTF. Here the CDR3 DNA reads TGTGCCAGCAGGTCACAAGGAGGATCAAACTATGGCTACACCTTC. The V and J genes are TRBV27 and TRBJ1-2; D unclear. V was clipped by 6 bases and J by 2 bases, with 16 bases between them. Germline CDR1 MNHEY, CDR2 SMNVEV (reference sequence). The CDR3 is 15 residues long.